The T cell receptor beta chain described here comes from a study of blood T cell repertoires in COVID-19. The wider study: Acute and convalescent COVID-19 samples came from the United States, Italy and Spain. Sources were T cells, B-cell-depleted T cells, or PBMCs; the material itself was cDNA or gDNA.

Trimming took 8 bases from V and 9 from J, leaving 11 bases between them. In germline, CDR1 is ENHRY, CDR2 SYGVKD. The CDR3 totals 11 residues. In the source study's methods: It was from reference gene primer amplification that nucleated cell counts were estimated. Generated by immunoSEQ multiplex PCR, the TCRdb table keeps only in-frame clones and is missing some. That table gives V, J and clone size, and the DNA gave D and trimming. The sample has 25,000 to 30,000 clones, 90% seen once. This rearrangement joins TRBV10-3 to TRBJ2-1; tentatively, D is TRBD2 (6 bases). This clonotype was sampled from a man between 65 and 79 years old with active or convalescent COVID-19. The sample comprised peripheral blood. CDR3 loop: CAIAGRSEQFF. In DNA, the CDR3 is TGTGCCATCGCGGGAAGGAGTGAGCAGTTCTTC.